The next 14 T cell receptor beta chains were all read from a single sample in a study of early T cells in non-severe SARS-CoV-2 infection. MiXCR, run by TCRdb on the 5' RACE reads, gives a single entry per CDR3 protein. The sample lists 40,000 to 60,000 distinct CDR3 sequences, 3.5% to 5% occurring once. The sequencing input was whole blood. All receptors derive from an adult who was a healthcare worker with PCR-confirmed SARS-CoV-2 infection or an uninfected control (not recorded which).

This clonotype showed up many times. The genes are TRBV11-1 and TRBJ2-7; no firm D call. The CDR3 loop spans 11 amino acids. CDR1 SGHAT and CDR2 FQDESV come from the germline V gene (reference sequence). Trimming shortened V by 3 bases and J by 5 bases, and 5 bases separated the two germline ends. CDR3 bases: TGTGCCAGCAGCTTCGGCCACGAGCAGTACTTC. As protein: CASSFGHEQYF.

This clonotype was seen repeatedly, ten times or more. V is TRBV7-6 and J is TRBJ1-1, with a possible D match to TRBD1 (6 bases). Looked up from germline, CDR1 is SGHVS and CDR2 is FNYEAQ. The CDR3 loop spans 13 amino acids. The V and J ends lost 4 bases and 5 bases respectively, with 11 bases between them. CDR3 amino acids: CASSYAGDTEAFF. Written as DNA, the CDR3 is TGTGCCAGCAGCTACGCAGGGGATACTGAAGCTTTCTTT.

This clonotype was observed many times. This chain joins TRBV12-3 or TRBV12-4 and TRBJ2-5; 15 bases align to TRBD2. After removal of 4 bases from V and 5 bases from J, the junction contained 8 bases not matched to a gene. This CDR3 comprises 17 residues. The CDR3 spells CASSSAGLAGGGETQYF. The CDR3 nucleotides are TGTGCCAGCAGTTCCGCGGGACTAGCGGGAGGAGGCGAGACCCAGTACTTC.

This sequence joins TRBV30 and TRBJ2-1; TRBD2 matches 8 bases. This CDR3 contains 14 residues. V was clipped by 1 base and J by 3 bases; unmatched bases: 2. The germline V gene has CDR1 GTSNPN and CDR2 SVGIG (reference sequence). CDR3 amino acids: CAWSAGGDYNEQFF. The CDR3 nucleotides read TGTGCCTGGAGTGCCGGGGGGGACTACAATGAGCAGTTCTTC.

A word on this clonotype: A much larger clonotype is one base distant, so this may be a read error. The V gene is TRBV10-3, the J gene TRBJ2-7, with 9 bases identical to TRBD1. From germline, CDR1 is ENHRY and CDR2 SYGVKD. The CDR3 has 14 amino acids. This CDR3 is CAIMRGTGGYELYF. As DNA, the CDR3 is TGTGCCATCATGCGGGGAACAGGGGGCTACGAGCTGTACTTC.

The rearrangement joins TRBV4-3 to TRBJ2-1; no firm D call. The CDR3 contains 13 residues. Germline CDR1 is LGHNA and CDR2 is YSLEER. V was trimmed by 1 base and J by 6 bases, leaving 7 bases between them. The CDR3 DNA is TGCGCCAGCAGCCAAGCGGCTAGCAATGAGCAGTTCTTC. This translates into CASSQAASNEQFF.

This clonotype was counted many times. This chain joins TRBV12-3 or TRBV12-4 and TRBJ2-5, with 10 bases fitting TRBD1. This CDR3 has 15 amino acids. The V segment lost 5 bases and the J segment 1 base; nucleotides outside the gene matches: 4. DNA for the CDR3: TGTGCCAGCAGTCGGACAGGGGGGGGCCAAGAGACCCAGTACTTC. This translates into CASSRTGGGQETQYF.

This clonotype was counted a few times. The V call is TRBV30, the J call TRBJ2-7; TRBD1 aligns across 7 bases. The CDR3 is 15 residues long. In germline, CDR1 is GTSNPN, CDR2 SVGIG (reference sequence). The J segment lost 5 bases and the V segment lost 2 bases, leaving 12 bases of the junction unmatched. CDR3 nucleotide sequence: TGTGCCTGGAGTCTCCCGGCAGGGGGTTTCGACGAGCAGTACTTC. It yields the protein CAWSLPAGGFDEQYF.

In its sample, this clonotype was seen many times. The chain couples TRBV30 to TRBJ2-5, with TRBD2 matching 14 bases. Germline assignment: CDR1 GTSNPN and CDR2 SVGIG (reference sequence). Trimming took 1 base from V and 1 from J; bases not matched to a gene: 2. The CDR3 spans 16 residues. This CDR3 reads CAWSAGTSGGQETQYF. The DNA of the CDR3 is TGTGCCTGGAGTGCGGGGACTAGCGGGGGCCAAGAGACCCAGTACTTC. The full variable domain, completed using reference TRBV30 and TRBJ2-5, is SQTIHQWPATLVQPVGSPLSLECTVEGTSNPNLYWYRQAAGRGLQLLFYSVGIGQISSEVPQNLSASRPQDRQFILSSKKLLLSDSGFYLCAWSAGTSGGQETQYFGPGTRLLVL.

This clonotype occurred many times. The chain uses TRBV29-1 and TRBJ1-3, with D possibly TRBD1 on 6 matching bases. CDR1 is SQVTM, CDR2 ANQGSEA, per germline. The CDR3 covers 12 residues. The ends were cut back, 4 bases at V and 9 bases at J, with 13 bases in the middle. CDR3 DNA sequence: TGCAGCGTTGGACAGGCCGGCAGCACCATATATTTT. It codes for CSVGQAGSTIYF.

In this sample, this clonotype turned up many times. The rearrangement uses TRBV7-2 and TRBJ2-1; 8 positions agree with TRBD1. The junction had 7 bases not matched to a gene; V was cut back by 0 bases and J by 15 bases. CDR3 length: 13 residues. CDR1 is SGHTA and CDR2 is FQGNSA in the germline V gene. Written as DNA, the CDR3 is TGTGCCAGCAGCTTAGCCCGGCCAGGGGGCTTGTTCTTC. Its protein is CASSLARPGGLFF.

The sample holds many counts of this clonotype. This sequence joins TRBV11-2 and TRBJ2-2; unclear D gene. V lost 4 bases, J lost 0 bases, and 18 bases lay in between. The CDR3 consists of 18 residues. CDR1 and CDR2 (germline): SGHAT, FQNNGV. CDR3 loop: CASSSPISGPANTGELFF. CDR3 coding DNA: TGTGCCAGCAGCTCTCCGATATCAGGACCGGCGAACACCGGGGAGCTGTTTTTT.

This clonotype was counted ten times or more. This chain links TRBV6-5 with TRBJ2-3, with D possibly TRBD2 on 5 matching bases. V lost 5 bases and J 5 bases, leaving 20 bases between the germline ends. The CDR3 runs 16 residues. In germline, CDR1 is MNHEY, CDR2 SVGAGI. The CDR3 sequence is CASSPGLDVVGDTQYF. The CDR3 nucleotides are TGTGCCAGCAGTCCTGGACTCGACGTAGTTGGAGATACGCAGTATTTT.

This clonotype was recorded many times. The chain has TRBV4-3 and TRBJ2-5; TRBD1 aligns across 10 bases. The CDR3 spans 16 residues. Germline assignment: CDR1 LGHNA and CDR2 YSLEER. V lost 3 bases and J lost 5; bases outside the gene matches: 9. CDR3: CASSHRQGAGKETQYF. The CDR3 region has the DNA TGCGCCAGCAGCCATAGACAGGGGGCGGGGAAGGAGACCCAGTACTTC.